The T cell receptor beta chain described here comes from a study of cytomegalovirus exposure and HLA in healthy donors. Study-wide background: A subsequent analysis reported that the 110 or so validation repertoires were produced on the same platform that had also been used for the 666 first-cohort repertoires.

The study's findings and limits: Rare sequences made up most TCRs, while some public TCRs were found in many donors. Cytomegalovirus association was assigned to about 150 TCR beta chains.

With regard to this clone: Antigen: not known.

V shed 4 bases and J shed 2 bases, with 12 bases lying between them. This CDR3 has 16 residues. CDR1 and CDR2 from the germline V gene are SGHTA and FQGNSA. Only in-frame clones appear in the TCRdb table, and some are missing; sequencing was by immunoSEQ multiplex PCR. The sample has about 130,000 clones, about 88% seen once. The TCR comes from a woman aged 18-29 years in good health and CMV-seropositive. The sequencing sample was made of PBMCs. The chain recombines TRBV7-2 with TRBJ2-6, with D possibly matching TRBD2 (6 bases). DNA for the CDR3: TGTGCCAGCAGCTCGAGGCTAGCGACTGGGGCCAACGTCCTGACTTTC. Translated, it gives CASSSRLATGANVLTF.